This TCR beta chain was recovered during a study of human T cells and chemical hapten exposure (dated by TCRdb to the early 2020s). As for the study more broadly: For sensitization, 2% DPC in acetone was applied to a 2 cm by 2 cm area of upper inner arm skin. Blood samples were taken from patients before sensitization (week 0) and at 2, 6 and about 24 weeks after DPC sensitization. The mostly female patient cohort included alopecia areata with under or over 50% scalp involvement, alopecia totalis and alopecia universalis. Patch testing was done on the upper back using Finn chambers containing 0.01% DPC, and results were scored after 6 days according to International Contact Dermatitis Research Group standards. Under 30 alopecia patients gave blood for TCR sequencing at one to four time points (pre-sensitization, 2, 6 and 24 weeks). Throughout the approximately 25-week study period, patients were also given weekly therapeutic DPC doses on the scalp. The libraries were sequenced as a pool, and the TCR yield per sample differed mostly because of small variations in library volumes within the pool. Peripheral blood TCR repertoire changes were tracked in vivo in alopecia patients during primary and secondary sensitization to the hapten diphenylcyclopropenone (DPC).

V and J lose 1 base and 6 bases, and a span of 17 bases separates them. CDR1 and CDR2 were assigned from the germline V gene (reference sequence) as SGHKS and YYEKEE. Inclusive of the bounding cysteine and phenylalanine, the CDR3 is 16 residues long. Only the CDR3 portion is preserved as DNA: 48 bases, with reading frame beginning at the first base. Paper-wide results and their limitations: Repeated subsampling changed both the strength of the expansion versus patch-test correlation and the threshold at which the correlation became significant. Expanded TCRs formed significantly more large CDR3 similarity clusters than pre-sensitization or healthy control sets, consistent with antigen-driven responses. The number of PT1 expanded TCRs positively correlated with patch test score, significant at thresholds 8, 16 and 32 but not 4. No change with DPC sensitization was found in the number of TCRs above 1 in 1000 frequency, and no evidence of global repertoire structure alterations was found. Because all patients had alopecia, a presumed autoimmune disease, the immune response of the patients might differ from that of healthy individuals.

The library relied on RACE. TCRdb lists the instrument as NextSeq 500. During library preparation, unique molecular identifiers were attached to individual cDNA molecules so that TCRs could be counted quantitatively and reproducibly. For every blood RNA sample, sequencing covered both the TCR alpha and TCR beta chains. Per the authors' processing: A median of around 96,000 TCRs per sample was observed, with a range of about 23,224 to 750,000. V, J and CDR3 annotation of the TCR reads was carried out using the Decombinator software suite. Every sample was subsampled to the same number of TCRs (28,000) for the PS versus PT1 abundance plots. Expanded TCRs were defined as absent before sensitization and observed at least eight times at the 2-week time point. Using fastp at Q25 and MiXCR, TCRdb reprocessed the public reads and kept productive beta chains. Each CDR3 protein gets just one entry, which takes the most common genes and DNA from the rows behind it. What appears here as the V and J calls and clone size reflects TCRdb's work, not the paper's. The sample data list approximately 260,000 distinct CDR3 sequences, and roughly 7.7% of these were observed just once. Approximately 1.2% of the sample is held by the ten biggest clonotypes.

Read against the paper, the sample's time point label means: pre-sensitization, week 0. The treatment or condition label, as the study defines it: therapeutic diphenylcyclopropenone sensitization with weekly scalp DPC. Blood at each patch-test visit was drawn before the patch test was applied. To be eligible, patients had to be aged 18 to 70, diagnosed with alopecia and judged suitable for DPC therapy, while pregnant patients were excluded. Total RNA was extracted from unfractionated whole blood that had been collected in Tempus Blood RNA tubes. This clonotype was counted at least ten times. Its cognate antigen has yet to be identified. Nothing much larger sits one base from this clone, and base qualities are not available.

The V gene is TRBV5-5 and the J gene is TRBJ1-5, with the identity of the D gene unclear. The clonotype comes from a man aged 18 to 29 with alopecia areata. Some clones in this sample may be carry-over from other donors' samples. The sequences come from whole blood, collected in connection with sensitization to the hapten diphenylcyclopropenone (DPC). The sequenced DNA: TGTGCCAGCAGCTTGTGGCTAGACGCAGCCTTTCAGCCCCAGCATTTT. The resulting protein is CASSLWLDAAFQPQHF.